The rows below give T cell receptor beta chains drawn from one sample of a study of control samples from healthy donors and cancer patients. This table comes from immunoSEQ multiplex PCR, and its TCRdb copy is limited to in-frame clones, with some not included. The data contain 150,000 or so clones, approximately 94% of them singletons. Material for sequencing was blood. Receptors originate from a young man in good health. Each CDR3 is given with its conserved first and last residue. D genes are given only for firm matches.

D: -
V: TRBV5-6
J: TRBJ2-5
DNA: TGTGCCAGCAGCTTGGGGGCGCGGGAGACCCAGTACTTC
CDR3: CASSLGARETQYF

D: -
V: TRBV19
J: TRBJ2-1
DNA: TGTGCCAGTAGCCGGGAAGATGTACATGAGCAGTTCTTC
CDR3: CASSREDVHEQFF

D: TRBD1
V: TRBV7-2
J: TRBJ1-6
DNA: TGTGCCAGCAGCTTAGTACTAGGGACAGGGGATTCACCCCTCCACTTT
CDR3: CASSLVLGTGDSPLHF

D: -
V: TRBV30
J: TRBJ1-2
DNA: TGTGCCTGGAGTTCGTCCCGTCAGTATGGCTACACCTTC
CDR3: CAWSSSRQYGYTF

D: -
V: TRBV24-1
J: TRBJ2-1
DNA: TGTGCCACCAGTGATTCCCAGGGCGGGTCCTACAATGAGCAGTTCTTC
CDR3: CATSDSQGGSYNEQFF

D: -
V: TRBV6-4
J: TRBJ1-1
DNA: TGTGCCAGCAGTGACGGAACAGGACTTGAAGCTTTCTTT
CDR3: CASSDGTGLEAFF

D: TRBD2
V: TRBV11-2
J: TRBJ2-1
DNA: TGTGCCAGCAGCTTAGCGGAAGCGGGGGCCCGTTACAATGAGCAGTTCTTC
CDR3: CASSLAEAGARYNEQFF

D: TRBD1
V: TRBV28
J: TRBJ1-5
DNA: TGTGCCAGCAGTTCGGACAGGGAGGTAGAGCCCCAGCATTTT
CDR3: CASSSDREVEPQHF

D: -
V: TRBV6-5
J: TRBJ1-2
DNA: TGTGCCAGCAGTAGATCGGGCCCGGCCTATGGCTACACCTTC
CDR3: CASSRSGPAYGYTF

D: -
V: TRBV19
J: TRBJ2-1
DNA: TGTGCCAGTAGGAGGCAGGGTTCGGCCTACAATGAGCAGTTCTTC
CDR3: CASRRQGSAYNEQFF

D: TRBD2
V: TRBV5-1
J: TRBJ2-1
DNA: TGCGCCAGCAGCTTCAGATACACCGGGACTAGCAGCAATGAGCAGTTCTTC
CDR3: CASSFRYTGTSSNEQFF

D: TRBD1
V: TRBV5-1
J: TRBJ2-2
DNA: TGCGCCAGCAGCTTGGGGACAGGAGCGAACACCGGGGAGCTGTTTTTT
CDR3: CASSLGTGANTGELFF

D: -
V: TRBV30
J: TRBJ1-2
DNA: TGTGCCTGGATAGGACTCAGCGATGGCTACACCTTC
CDR3: CAWIGLSDGYTF

D: -
V: TRBV7-2
J: TRBJ2-7
DNA: TGTGCCAGCAGCTGGACTTCTCAACCCTCCTACGAGCAGTACTTC
CDR3: CASSWTSQPSYEQYF

D: TRBD1
V: TRBV27
J: TRBJ1-4
DNA: TGTGCCAGCAGTTTATGGGGGACAGGAGAAAAACTGTTTTTT
CDR3: CASSLWGTGEKLFF

D: TRBD1
V: TRBV19
J: TRBJ1-5
DNA: TGTGCCAGTGGAAAAACAGGGGGGGGTAATCAGCCCCAGCATTTT
CDR3: CASGKTGGGNQPQHF

D: -
V: TRBV27
J: TRBJ1-5
DNA: TGTGCCAGCAGTTTATCCAGGCCCAATCAGCCCCAGCATTTT
CDR3: CASSLSRPNQPQHF

D: -
V: TRBV29-1
J: TRBJ2-7
DNA: TGCAGCATGAAGGGGGGTACGGCAAACGAGCAGTACTTC
CDR3: CSMKGGTANEQYF

D: -
V: TRBV30
J: TRBJ1-5
DNA: TGTGCCTGGAGTATGCCCGGGGGAGGGCCCCAGCATTTT
CDR3: CAWSMPGGGPQHF

D: -
V: TRBV4-1
J: TRBJ2-7
DNA: TGCGCCAGCAGCCAAGACGTGAATGAGGGCAGCTACGAGCAGTACTTC
CDR3: CASSQDVNEGSYEQYF

D: -
V: TRBV14
J: TRBJ1-2
DNA: TGTGCCAGCAGCCAAGATCATAGTGGAGATCCAGAATATGGCTACACCTTC
CDR3: CASSQDHSGDPEYGYTF

D: -
V: TRBV10-3
J: TRBJ2-1
DNA: TGTGCCATCAGTGAGTCAAATTCGGCTCGGAGCTCCTACAATGAGCAGTTCTTC
CDR3: CAISESNSARSSYNEQFF

D: -
V: TRBV4-3
J: TRBJ1-2
DNA: TGCGCCAGCAGCCAAGATCGTTACCCAATCCAGCCACAGCGTGGCTACACCTTC
CDR3: CASSQDRYPIQPQRGYTF

D: TRBD1
V: TRBV5-6
J: TRBJ1-6
DNA: TGTGCCAGCAGTGGGCAGGGACAGCCCAATTCACCCCTCCACTTT
CDR3: CASSGQGQPNSPLHF

D: TRBD1
V: TRBV6-5
J: TRBJ2-7
DNA: TGTGCCAGCAGTTACTCGCCGACAGGGGCCAACGAGCAGTACTTC
CDR3: CASSYSPTGANEQYF

D: -
V: TRBV6-5
J: TRBJ2-7
DNA: TGTGCCAGCAGTTATTTGACCGGGACCCCCTTCTACGAGCAGTACTTC
CDR3: CASSYLTGTPFYEQYF

D: -
V: TRBV10-2
J: TRBJ1-4
DNA: TGCGCCAGCCAGGGCCCTAGGGGGAGTAGTGAAAAACTGTTTTTT
CDR3: CASQGPRGSSEKLFF